These 31 T cell receptor beta chains were all obtained from the same sample, sequenced in a study of blood T cell repertoires in COVID-19. Profiling relied on immunoSEQ multiplex PCR, and the TCRdb table lists in-frame clones only, not all of them. The sample comprises 55,000 to 65,000 clones, about 91% of which are singletons, and roughly an eighth rests with the top ten. Sequencing was done on a sample of peripheral blood. The source of these receptors is a woman aged 55-70 years with active COVID-19.

The V call is TRBV14, the J call TRBJ1-6; D is undetermined. Trimming took off 4 bases at V and 0 bases at J, with 7 bases between the two ends. This CDR3 comprises 15 residues. Germline loops: CDR1 SGHDN, CDR2 FVKESK. The CDR3 bases are TGTGCCAGCAGCCCAGATAGCTCCTATAATTCACCCCTCCACTTT. Residues: CASSPDSSYNSPLHF.

The V gene is TRBV13, the J gene TRBJ2-2; D is possibly TRBD1 (6 bases). Trimming shortened V by 2 bases and J by 1 base, and 8 bases separated the two germline ends. CDR3 length: 15 amino acids. The germline gives CDR1 PRHDT, CDR2 FYEKMQ (reference sequence). The CDR3 spells CASSLQGRNTGELFF. The CDR3 DNA reads TGTGCCAGCAGCTTACAGGGGCGGAACACCGGGGAGCTGTTTTTT.

The chain recombines TRBV12-3 or TRBV12-4 with TRBJ2-7; D remains unclear. The V end lost 1 base, the J end lost 2 bases, and 6 bases lay between the germline ends. The CDR3 length is 13 residues. CDR3 sequence reads: CASSLGRTYEQYF. Written as DNA, the CDR3 is TGTGCCAGCAGTTTAGGCAGAACCTACGAGCAGTACTTC.

This chain links TRBV7-8 with TRBJ2-7; TRBD2 agrees at 10 bases. This CDR3 is 18 amino acids long. Germline lookup yields CDR1 SGHVS and CDR2 FQNEAQ. V shed 1 base and J 2 bases; nucleotides not matched to a gene: 11. The CDR3 sequence: CASSLGGLAGAAAYEQYF. The CDR3 bases are TGTGCCAGCAGCTTAGGAGGGCTAGCGGGGGCCGCAGCCTACGAGCAGTACTTC. The whole variable domain, remainder taken from reference TRBV7-8 and TRBJ2-7, is GAGVSQSPRYKVAKRGQDVALRCDPISGHVSLFWYQQALGQGPEFLTYFQNEAQLDKSGLPSDRFFAERPEGSVSTLKIQRTQQEDSAVYLCASSLGGLAGAAAYEQYFGPGTRLTVT.

The chain couples TRBV2 to TRBJ1-2, with 9 bases aligning to TRBD1. Per the germline V gene, CDR1 is SNHLY and CDR2 is FYNNEI. Germline trimming cut 5 bases from V and 4 bases from J; bases unmatched to any gene: 5. The CDR3 covers 14 residues. The CDR3 loop reads CASSFGQGSYGYTF. For the CDR3, the DNA is TGTGCCAGCAGTTTTGGACAGGGGAGCTATGGCTACACCTTC.

The CDR3 DNA reads as TGTGCCAGCAGCCCCTCGGGACAGGGCTTCACCGGGGAGCTGTTTTTT. Translated: CASSPSGQGFTGELFF. This chain links TRBV9 with TRBJ2-2; TRBD1 matches at 9 bases. Looked up from germline, CDR1 is SGDLS and CDR2 is YYNGEE. The trim removed 4 bases at V and 4 bases at J, leaving 8 bases unmatched. The CDR3 contains 16 residues.

In its sample, this clone was seen a few times. V usage is TRBV4-1 and J usage is TRBJ2-3, with TRBD2 matching over 7 bases. Germline values: CDR1 MGHRA, CDR2 YSYEKL. The CDR3 consists of 16 residues. The V and J ends lost 0 bases and 2 bases, in that order; junction bases with no gene match: 5. The CDR3 region is CASSQERGFDTDTQYF. The CDR3, as DNA: TGCGCCAGCAGCCAAGAGCGGGGGTTCGACACAGATACGCAGTATTTT.

The chain carries TRBV12-1 and TRBJ2-2; TRBD2 was called by the table and not checked on the DNA. TRBV12-1 is described as a pseudogene. The CDR3 is 17 amino acids. The DNA of the CDR3 is TGTGCCAGCAGCTCGGGACTAGCGCAAGACGGCACCGGGGAGCTGTTTTTT. Amino acids: CASSSGLAQDGTGELFF.

This chain uses TRBV6-2 or TRBV6-3 with TRBJ2-3; maybe TRBD1 (6 bases). V gave up 3 bases and J gave up 2 bases, with 15 bases separating them. This CDR3 is built from 16 residues. The germline V gene has CDR1 MNHEY and CDR2 SVGEGT. The CDR3 sequence is CASSYEGVLPTDTQYF. The DNA for the CDR3 is TGTGCCAGCAGTTATGAGGGGGTCCTTCCCACAGATACGCAGTATTTT.

The chain joins TRBV18 to TRBJ2-7, with 8 bases matching TRBD1. The CDR3 sequence is 17 residues long. Germline-derived CDR1 and CDR2 are KGHSH and LQKENI. The J segment lost 2 bases and the V segment lost 6 bases, leaving 15 bases of the junction unmatched. CDR3 bases: TGTGCCAGCTCGGCCGGTGGACAGGGACTTTGGGCCTACGAGCAGTACTTC. It encodes CASSAGGQGLWAYEQYF.

The chain recombines TRBV5-1 with TRBJ2-2; TRBD1 agrees at 10 bases. Trimming at V came to 4 bases and at J to 5 bases, leaving 5 bases not matched to a gene. Germline loops: CDR1 SGHRS, CDR2 YFSETQ. The CDR3 has 15 residues. CDR3: CASSPGTGVTGELFF. CDR3 bases: TGCGCCAGCAGCCCTGGGACAGGGGTGACCGGGGAGCTGTTTTTT.

This sequence joins TRBV5-1 and TRBJ2-1; 8 nucleotides match TRBD2. There are 15 residues in the CDR3. The junction had 7 bases not matched to a gene; V was cut back by 0 bases and J by 8 bases. The germline gives CDR1 SGHRS, CDR2 YFSETQ. The CDR3, as DNA: TGCGCCAGCAGCTTGGCAGCGGGGGAGATGTATGAGCAGTTCTTC. It encodes CASSLAAGEMYEQFF.

The gene calls are TRBV5-1 and TRBJ1-2; D might be TRBD1 (5 bases). V gave up 0 bases and J gave up 3 bases, with 12 bases separating them. Germline V CDR1 and CDR2: SGHRS, YFSETQ. The CDR3 consists of 15 residues. The CDR3 DNA follows: TGCGCCAGCAGCTTGGAATTATGGGGGGACTATGGCTACACCTTC. Residues: CASSLELWGDYGYTF.

The chain couples TRBV5-1 to TRBJ1-1; 7 bases line up with TRBD1. Germline V CDR1 and CDR2: SGHRS, YFSETQ. The CDR3 contains 14 residues. Unmatched junction bases numbered 11, after V lost 4 bases and J lost 8 bases. Here the CDR3 DNA reads TGCGCCAGCAGCCATGGAACACAGGGGATCGAAGCTTTCTTT. Its protein is CASSHGTQGIEAFF.

The J gene is TRBJ2-6, the V gene TRBV5-1, with D unclear. The CDR3 runs to 14 residues. CDR1 SGHRS and CDR2 YFSETQ come from the germline V gene. V was pared by 0 bases and J by 4 bases, with 5 bases between. CDR3: CASSLELGANVLTF. CDR3 bases: TGCGCCAGCAGCTTGGAATTAGGGGCCAACGTCCTGACTTTC.

The genes are TRBV6-5 and TRBJ1-6; 7 nucleotides align to TRBD1. This CDR3 comprises 13 residues. The germline V gene encodes CDR1 MNHEY and CDR2 SVGAGI. The junction had 6 bases not matched to a gene; V was cut back by 11 bases and J by 5 bases. In DNA, the CDR3 is TGTGCCGCCCAGACAGGGAATAATTCACCCCTCCACTTT. This gives the protein CAAQTGNNSPLHF.

The rearrangement uses TRBV2 and TRBJ1-1; a possible D gene is TRBD1 (6 bases). The CDR3 loop spans 13 amino acids. Trimming removed 6 bases at V and 5 bases at J, with 13 bases between. CDR1 is SNHLY and CDR2 is FYNNEI in the germline V gene. The CDR3 DNA follows: TGTGCCAGCAGCGTACAGGGTTCGACTGAAGCTTTCTTT. This translates into CASSVQGSTEAFF.

CDR3: CASSPAGIYGYTF. In DNA, the CDR3 is TGCGCCAGCAGCCCGGCGGGCATATATGGCTACACCTTC. The chain links TRBV5-1 to TRBJ1-2; D call uncertain. The CDR3 runs 13 residues. V shed 4 bases and J shed 5 bases, with 12 bases lying between them. Germline-derived CDR1 and CDR2 are SGHRS and YFSETQ. Full variable domain (rest looked up from reference TRBV5-1 and TRBJ1-2): KAGVTQTPRYLIKTRGQQVTLSCSPISGHRSVSWYQQTPGQGLQFLFEYFSETQRNKGNFPGRFSGRQFSNSRSEMNVSTLELGDSALYLCASSPAGIYGYTFGSGTRLTVV.

The chain recombines TRBV6-5 with TRBJ1-5, with D possibly matching TRBD1 (5 bases). V lost 6 bases, J lost 6 bases, and 15 bases lay in between. This CDR3 spans 14 amino acids. Germline V lookup: CDR1 MNHEY, CDR2 SVGAGI. The chain's CDR3 is CASRGGMYSQPQHF. The CDR3 DNA reads TGTGCCAGCAGGGGGGGAATGTATTCTCAGCCCCAGCATTTT.

This clone was detected a few times. The genes are TRBV5-6 and TRBJ2-7, with D possibly TRBD2 on 6 matching bases. CDR3 length: 14 residues. With 6 bases removed from V and 3 bases from J, the gap between germline ends came to 16 bases. Germline V gives CDR1 SGHDT, CDR2 YYEEEE. The CDR3 coding sequence is TGTGCCAGCACCACGCGGGGATCCCTCTACGAGCAGTACTTC. It yields the protein CASTTRGSLYEQYF.

This clone was seen more than once but under ten times. The V and J genes are TRBV19 and TRBJ2-7, with 10 nucleotides matching TRBD2. Trimming at V came to 8 bases and at J to 1 base, leaving 2 bases not matched to a gene. Germline loops: CDR1 LNHDA, CDR2 SQIVND (reference sequence). There are 13 residues in the CDR3. The CDR3 DNA reads TGTGCCAGTCGGACTAGCGGTTCCTACGAGCAGTACTTC. Translating it yields CASRTSGSYEQYF.

The genes are TRBV4-1 and TRBJ1-5, with 7 bases identical to TRBD1. The CDR3 runs to 16 residues. Trimming at V came to 3 bases and at J to 4 bases, leaving 9 bases not matched to a gene. Looked up from germline, CDR1 is MGHRA and CDR2 is YSYEKL. CDR3 DNA sequence: TGCGCCAGCAGCCACCTGTCCGGGACAGATAATCAGCCCCAGCATTTT. It is translated as CASSHLSGTDNQPQHF.

J is TRBJ2-3 and V is TRBV7-9; 10 nucleotides agree with TRBD2. The ends lost 3 bases at V and 2 bases at J; junction bases unmatched: 14. This CDR3 region has 19 residues. Germline V gene data show CDR1 as SEHNR and CDR2 as FQNEAQ (reference sequence). The CDR3 reads CASSLGRASGGLVTDTQYF. CDR3 coding DNA: TGTGCCAGCAGCTTGGGGAGGGCTAGCGGGGGACTCGTCACAGATACGCAGTATTTT.

The chain uses TRBV5-1 and TRBJ2-7; possible D gene TRBD2, 5 bases. CDR1 and CDR2 (germline): SGHRS, YFSETQ. Trimming pared 4 bases from V and 6 bases from J, leaving 17 bases between. The CDR3 extends over 14 amino acids. As DNA, the CDR3 is TGCGCCAGCAGCCGACCGGGGATAGATGGCGAGCAGTACTTC. Translation gives CASSRPGIDGEQYF.

The rearrangement joins TRBV11-2 to TRBJ1-1, with 9 bases fitting TRBD1. CDR1 and CDR2 from the germline V gene are SGHAT and FQNNGV. This CDR3 has 15 amino acids. Trimming took 0 bases from V and 4 from J; bases not matched to a gene: 3. The chain's CDR3 is CASSLDTGGGTEAFF. Written as DNA, the CDR3 is TGTGCCAGCAGCTTAGACACAGGGGGCGGCACTGAAGCTTTCTTT.

The chain has TRBV3-1 (or the pseudogene TRBV3-2) and TRBJ2-6; D perhaps matches TRBD2 (7 bases). CDR3 length equals 20 residues. The germline V gene has CDR1 LGHDT and CDR2 YNNKEL (reference sequence). Trimming took off 0 bases at V and 1 base at J, with 19 bases between the two ends. The chain's CDR3 is CASSQDRLVRGGSGANVLTF. The CDR3 nucleotides are TGTGCCAGCAGCCAAGATCGGTTGGTCAGGGGAGGGTCTGGGGCCAACGTCCTGACTTTC.

Worth noting for this clone: The germline gene is not matched at one end of the junction; a read error may be the cause. This rearrangement joins TRBV6-5 to TRBJ1-1, with D tentatively TRBD1 (6 bases). Germline values: CDR1 MNHEY, CDR2 SVGAGI. The CDR3 has 14 residues. The CDR3 coding sequence is TGTGTCAGCAACTTACAGGGACCGAACACTGAAGCTTTCTTT. Protein product: CVSNLQGPNTEAFF.

The chain combines TRBV11-3 with TRBJ2-3, with TRBD1 matching over 7 bases. The CDR3 extends over 12 amino acids. Unmatched junction bases numbered 2, after V lost 5 bases and J lost 6 bases. From germline, CDR1 is SGHNT and CDR2 YENEEA. The CDR3 is CASSKQGDTQYF. CDR3 coding DNA: TGTGCCAGCAGCAAACAGGGGGATACGCAGTATTTT.

The rearrangement uses TRBV15 and TRBJ2-1; unclear D gene. Trimming shortened V by 0 bases and J by 7 bases, and 7 bases separated the two germline ends. Germline V gene lookup returns CDR1 LNHNV and CDR2 YYDKDF (reference sequence). This CDR3 is built from 13 residues. CDR3 nucleotides: TGTGCCACCAGCAGAGAGCGTTTAAATGAGCAGTTCTTC. Protein product: CATSRERLNEQFF.

The chain carries TRBV6-5 and TRBJ2-4; TRBD1 might be the D (5 bases). The CDR3 length is 13 residues. Trimming removed 10 bases at V and 8 bases at J, with 18 bases between. Germline V lookup: CDR1 MNHEY, CDR2 SVGAGI. DNA of the CDR3: TGTGCCATCGCGGACCCAGACAGTGACATTCAGTACTTC. This encodes CAIADPDSDIQYF.

The chain employs TRBV7-3 and TRBJ1-3; D possibly corresponds to TRBD1 (5 bases). This CDR3 has 15 residues. CDR1 SGHTA and CDR2 FQGTGA come from the germline V gene. The V end lost 5 bases, the J end lost 0 bases, and 11 bases lay between the germline ends. The CDR3 DNA follows: TGTGCCAGCAGCCTAGACAGCGCCTCTGGAAACACCATATATTTT. Its translation is CASSLDSASGNTIYF.